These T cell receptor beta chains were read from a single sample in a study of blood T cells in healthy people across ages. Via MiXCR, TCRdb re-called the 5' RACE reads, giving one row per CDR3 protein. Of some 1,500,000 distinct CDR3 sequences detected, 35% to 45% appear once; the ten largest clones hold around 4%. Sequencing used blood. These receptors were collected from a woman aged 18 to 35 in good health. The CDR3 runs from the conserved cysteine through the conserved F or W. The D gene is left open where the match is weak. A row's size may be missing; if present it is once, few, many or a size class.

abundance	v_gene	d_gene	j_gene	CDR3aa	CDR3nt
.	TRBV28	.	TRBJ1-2	CASSFGFEGGYTF	TGTGCCAGCAGTTTTGGCTTCGAGGGCGGCTACACCTTC
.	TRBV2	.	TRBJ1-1	CASSPDSVLNTEAFF	TGTGCCAGCAGCCCCGATAGCGTCTTGAACACTGAAGCTTTCTTT
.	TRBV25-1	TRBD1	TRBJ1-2	CASSELGQSYGYTF	TGTGCCAGCAGTGAGTTGGGACAGAGTTATGGCTACACCTTC
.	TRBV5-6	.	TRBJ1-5	CASSFYRQGTPQHF	TGTGCCAGCAGCTTTTATCGGCAGGGAACTCCCCAGCATTTT
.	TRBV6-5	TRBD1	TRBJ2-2	CASSHPGQGEIGELFF	TGTGCCAGCAGTCATCCGGGACAGGGGGAAATCGGGGAGCTGTTTTTT
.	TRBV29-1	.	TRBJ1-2	CSVAPATNYGYTF	TGCAGCGTTGCCCCGGCGACCAACTATGGCTACACCTTC
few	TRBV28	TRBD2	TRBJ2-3	CASSLASGIRSDTQYF	TGTGCCAGCAGTTTAGCTAGCGGGATACGGTCAGATACGCAGTATTTT
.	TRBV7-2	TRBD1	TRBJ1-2	CASSLSYRGETYGYTF	TGTGCCAGCAGCTTATCCTACAGGGGGGAAACCTATGGCTACACCTTC
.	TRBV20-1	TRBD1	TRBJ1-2	CSGRTGTTAGYTF	TGCAGTGGTCGGACAGGCACCACAGCTGGCTACACCTTC
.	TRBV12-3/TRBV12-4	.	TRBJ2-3	CASSPFSGDTDTQYF	TGTGCCAGCAGTCCCTTCTCGGGGGACACAGATACGCAGTATTTT
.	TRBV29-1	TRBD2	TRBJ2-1	CSVGAGLVPNEQFF	TGCAGCGTTGGGGCGGGACTAGTCCCCAATGAGCAGTTCTTC
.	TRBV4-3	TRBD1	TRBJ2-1	CASSQVKGASGHEQFF	TGCGCCAGCAGCCAGGTTAAGGGGGCATCGGGCCATGAGCAGTTCTTC
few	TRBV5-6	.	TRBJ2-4	CASSFQDIQYF	TGTGCCAGCAGCTTCCAGGACATTCAGTACTTC
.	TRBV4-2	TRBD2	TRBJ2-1	CASSQGPSGYYNEQFF	TGTGCCAGCAGCCAAGGACCTAGCGGGTATTACAATGAGCAGTTCTTC
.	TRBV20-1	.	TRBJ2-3	CSAKGGGTDTQYF	TGCAGTGCTAAGGGGGGGGGCACAGATACGCAGTATTTT
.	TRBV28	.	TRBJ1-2	CASSLGRDRYSYTF	TGTGCCAGCAGTTTAGGCAGGGATCGCTATAGCTACACCTTC